The source of this T cell receptor (beta chain) is a study of blood T cell repertoires in COVID-19. Study-level information: Samples came from the United States, Italy and Spain, spanning acute and convalescent COVID-19. Sources were T cells, B-cell-depleted T cells, or PBMCs; the material itself was cDNA or gDNA.

The CDR3 loop spans 15 amino acids. Germline V gives CDR1 SEHNR, CDR2 FQNEAQ (reference sequence). J gave up 2 bases and V 4 bases, and 3 bases lay outside the gene matches. Per the original data handling: Estimation of nucleated cell counts relied on the amplification of reference gene primers. The method was immunoSEQ multiplex PCR; TCRdb's version includes in-frame clones alone and lacks a portion of them. V, J and clone size are those of that table, while D and trimming were read from the DNA. Of 100,000 or so clones detected, around four fifths appear once; the ten largest clones hold over 10%. This clone was detected only a few times.

The sample taken for sequencing was peripheral blood. This TCR came from a man in his fifties or sixties with active or convalescent COVID-19. V usage is TRBV7-9 and J usage is TRBJ2-1; 9 bases fit TRBD2. The CDR3 coding sequence is TGTGCCAGCAGCTCAGCGGGAGGCGCCTACAATGAGCAGTTCTTC. Translation gives CASSSAGGAYNEQFF.